This entry lists 23 T cell receptor beta chains sequenced from one sample in a study of post-analysis software for immune sequencing data (dated by TCRdb to between 2014 and 2016). Overall results and qualifications from the work: Patients showed significantly higher frequencies than controls for a few TRBV segments, among them TRBV5-6, TRBV5-1 and TRBV20-1.

Library generation was performed with PCR. Sequenced using an Illumina HiSeq 2500. To reduce PCR and sequencing biases, unique molecular identifiers were incorporated into the TCR beta cDNA libraries. TCRdb reprocessing: public reads trimmed at Q25 with fastp, clones called with MiXCR, in-frame beta chains kept. Every distinct CDR3 protein forms one entry, paired with its most common genes and DNA. The sample table contains approximately 440,000 distinct CDR3 sequences; only one count was recorded for approximately 45% of them. About an eighth of the sample is held by the ten biggest clonotypes. Their recognized antigens are unknown. Sequenced material: blood. These receptors all stem from a girl aged 10 to 17 with multiple sclerosis.

The chain couples TRBV4-1 to TRBJ2-1; D tentatively fits TRBD1 or TRBD2 (6 bases each). The CDR3 length is 15 residues. Germline CDR1 is MGHRA and CDR2 is YSYEKL. The germline V and J ends were trimmed by 0 bases and 4 bases, with 10 bases remaining between them. CDR3 DNA sequence: TGCGCCAGCAGCCAAGACCGGGGGCATTACAATGAGCAGTTCTTC. It encodes CASSQDRGHYNEQFF.

The chain couples TRBV7-2 to TRBJ1-1; D unresolved. Trimming shortened V by 5 bases and J by 1 base, and 11 bases separated the two germline ends. CDR3 size: 14 residues. Germline CDR1 is SGHTA and CDR2 is FQGNSA. The CDR3 loop reads CASSPHQENTEAFF. Written as DNA, the CDR3 is TGTGCCAGCAGCCCACATCAGGAGAACACTGAAGCTTTCTTT.

This clonotype was observed a handful of times. The CDR3 is CSAKGTSGSSGEQFF. The DNA of the CDR3 is TGCAGTGCTAAGGGGACTAGCGGGAGTTCGGGTGAGCAGTTCTTC. The rearrangement uses TRBV20-1 and TRBJ2-1; TRBD2 aligns across 14 bases. Germline V lookup: CDR1 DFQATT, CDR2 SNEGSKA (reference sequence). CDR3 length equals 15 residues. The ends lost 4 bases at V and 9 bases at J; junction bases unmatched: 8.

This clonotype has more than one count but fewer than ten. The V and J genes are TRBV24-1 and TRBJ2-5, with a tentative D call TRBD1 (5 bases). The assigned J gene may be wrong: the sequence end matches TRBJ2-7 better. The germline V gene encodes CDR1 KGHDR and CDR2 SFDVKD. This CDR3 region has 18 residues. CDR3 sequence (DNA): TGTGCCACCAGTGCCCTCCAGCCCGCCAGGGCGGTTTCCTACGAGCAGTACTTC. It codes for CATSALQPARAVSYEQYF.

This clonotype was seen a handful of times. This rearrangement joins TRBV5-1 to TRBJ1-5; a weak D match, TRBD1 (5 bases). V lost 4 bases to trimming and J lost 3 bases, with 14 bases between them. The V gene's germline CDR1 is SGHRS and CDR2 YFSETQ. The CDR3 runs to 15 residues. In DNA form, the CDR3 reads TGCGCCAGCAGCCCCGCGTTGGGACCCAATCAGCCCCAGCATTTT. Amino acid sequence: CASSPALGPNQPQHF.

This clonotype has a handful of counts. The J gene is TRBJ2-7, the V gene TRBV12-3 or TRBV12-4; 10 nucleotides agree with TRBD2. V dropped 3 bases and J dropped 4; count of bases not matched to a gene: 9. The CDR3 is 16 residues long. The CDR3 sequence: CASSFILAGEGYEQYF. The CDR3 coding sequence is TGTGCCAGCAGTTTCATCCTAGCGGGAGAAGGTTACGAGCAGTACTTC.

This clonotype was picked up a small number of times. The chain carries TRBV10-3 and TRBJ2-1; possibly TRBD2 for D (5 bases). Germline-derived CDR1 and CDR2 are ENHRY and SYGVKD. This CDR3 spans 14 amino acids. V was clipped by 10 bases and J by 5 bases, with 18 bases between them. The CDR3 DNA reads as TGTGCCACCTGTCGAGTCGGGATTAACAATGAGCAGTTCTTC. Amino acids: CATCRVGINNEQFF.

The chain couples TRBV5-8 to TRBJ1-5; D remains unclear. The CDR3 loop spans 15 amino acids. The germline V gene has CDR1 SGHTS and CDR2 YDEGEE. Trimming pared 0 bases from V and 3 bases from J, leaving 10 bases between. CDR3 nucleotides: TGTGCCAGCAGCTTGGGCCAACACCCCAATCAGCCCCAGCATTTT. As protein: CASSLGQHPNQPQHF.

V gene TRBV7-9 combines with J gene TRBJ1-5; no firm D call. Trimming removed 0 bases at V and 12 bases at J, with 9 bases between. This CDR3 is built from 12 residues. The germline gives CDR1 SEHNR, CDR2 FQNEAQ (reference sequence). The CDR3 DNA sequence: TGTGCCAGCAGCTTAGCGTTCGGGCTCCAGCATTTT. Translation: CASSLAFGLQHF.

This clonotype showed up just a few times. J is TRBJ2-5 and V is TRBV20-1; 11 bases fit TRBD2. J lost 13 bases, V lost 3 bases, and 19 bases had no gene match. The CDR3 is 16 amino acids. Per the germline V gene, CDR1 is DFQATT and CDR2 is SNEGSKA (reference sequence). CDR3 coding DNA: TGCAGTGCTAGGTCGGGACTAGCGGACCCTTCCTCCAGAGCGTACTTC. This codes for CSARSGLADPSSRAYF.

The V and J genes are TRBV7-2 and TRBJ1-4; TRBD1 agrees at 7 bases. CDR1 is SGHTA and CDR2 is FQGNSA in the germline V gene. V dropped 5 bases and J dropped 1; count of bases not matched to a gene: 7. This CDR3 has 16 residues. The CDR3 nucleotides read TGTGCCAGCAGCAAGACAGGGCGAATAACTAATGAAAAACTGTTTTTT. It specifies CASSKTGRITNEKLFF.

V and J are TRBV20-1 and TRBJ2-7; 10 bases align to TRBD2. The germline V gene encodes CDR1 DFQATT and CDR2 SNEGSKA (reference sequence). The CDR3 runs to 16 residues. The V and J ends lost 4 bases and 0 bases, in that order; junction bases with no gene match: 9. The CDR3 is CSAKGPASGSSYEQYF. CDR3 bases: TGCAGTGCTAAGGGGCCCGCTAGCGGGAGCTCCTACGAGCAGTACTTC.

The CDR3 region has the DNA TGTGCCAGCAGCTCGGGACTCTACTCCTACGAGCAGTACTTC. It codes for CASSSGLYSYEQYF. J is TRBJ2-7 and V is TRBV13, with D perhaps matching TRBD2 (6 bases). This CDR3 has 14 residues. Germline CDR1 is PRHDT and CDR2 is FYEKMQ (reference sequence). V shed 4 bases and J shed 0 bases, with 10 bases lying between them.

This chain connects TRBV5-1 to TRBJ2-1, with 8 nucleotides matching TRBD1. Germline lookup yields CDR1 SGHRS and CDR2 YFSETQ. The V and J ends lost 4 bases and 6 bases, in that order; junction bases with no gene match: 9. This CDR3 is built from 15 residues. The CDR3 region is CASSPGQGAINEQFF. CDR3 bases: TGCGCCAGCAGCCCGGGGCAGGGGGCTATCAATGAGCAGTTCTTC.

This clonotype was observed a handful of times. This sequence joins TRBV29-1 and TRBJ2-5, with 8 bases fitting TRBD1. The CDR3 length is 13 residues. The germline V gene has CDR1 SQVTM and CDR2 ANQGSEA. The J segment lost 2 bases and the V segment lost 5 bases, leaving 4 bases of the junction unmatched. The CDR3 region is CSVLGQAQETQYF. For the CDR3, the DNA is TGCAGCGTTTTGGGACAGGCGCAAGAGACCCAGTACTTC.

The chain uses TRBV27 and TRBJ2-7; TRBD2 matches 7 bases. This CDR3 has 15 amino acids. CDR1 MNHEY and CDR2 SMNVEV come from the germline V gene (reference sequence). J was trimmed by 4 bases and V by 5 bases; bases with no gene match: 11. In DNA, the CDR3 is TGTGCCAGCAGTCCAATCGGGGGGTTGGAGTACGAGCAGTACTTC. Translated, it gives CASSPIGGLEYEQYF.

The rearrangement joins TRBV3-1 to TRBJ2-7; 9 positions match TRBD2. Germline V gene lookup returns CDR1 LGHDT and CDR2 YNNKEL (reference sequence). This CDR3 region has 18 residues. Trimming removed 1 base from V and 4 bases from J; junction bases left unmatched: 14. The CDR3 nucleotides are TGTGCCAGCAGCCAAGGTCGTGGGCAAGCGGGAGGTCGGTACGAGCAGTACTTC. Amino acids: CASSQGRGQAGGRYEQYF.

This clonotype was seen ten or more times. This chain's CDR3 is CASSTWTGGIAKNIQYF. The DNA for the CDR3 is TGTGCCAGCAGCACGTGGACAGGGGGGATTGCCAAAAACATTCAGTACTTC. The chain carries TRBV21-1 and TRBJ2-4; TRBD1 reflects the table's D call only, with no check against the DNA. TRBV21-1 is a pseudogene segment. This CDR3 has 17 amino acids.

The V gene is TRBV7-2, the J gene TRBJ1-2, with a possible D match to TRBD1 (5 bases). Germline V CDR1 and CDR2: SGHTA, FQGNSA. V was cut by 4 bases and J by 4 bases, with 16 bases left in between. This CDR3 has 15 residues. The CDR3 region has the DNA TGTGCCAGCAGCTATAGGAGGGGAGGAGGCTATGGCTACACCTTC. This sequence encodes CASSYRRGGGYGYTF. Looking up the rest from reference TRBV7-2 and TRBJ1-2 gives the full variable domain: GAGVSQSPSNKVTEKGKDVELRCDPISGHTALYWYRQSLGQGLEFLIYFQGNSAPDKSGLPSDRFSAERTGGSVSTLTIQRTQQEDSAVYLCASSYRRGGGYGYTFGSGTRLTVV.

A few counts support this clonotype. This sequence joins TRBV5-1 and TRBJ2-1; 9 positions agree with TRBD2. Germline V CDR1 and CDR2: SGHRS, YFSETQ. With V trimmed by 3 bases and J by 6 bases, 1 base remained unmatched. The CDR3 spans 13 residues. CDR3 coding DNA: TGCGCCAGCAGCTGGACTAGCGTCAATGAGCAGTTCTTC. This codes for CASSWTSVNEQFF.

The J gene is TRBJ2-7, the V gene TRBV12-3 or TRBV12-4; 10 nucleotides match TRBD1. Unmatched junction bases numbered 6, after V lost 5 bases and J lost 5 bases. The CDR3 covers 14 residues. Written as DNA, the CDR3 is TGTGCCAGCAGTAGACAGGGGGCGAGGAACGAGCAGTACTTC. This sequence encodes CASSRQGARNEQYF.

The chain links TRBV7-3 to TRBJ1-1; no definite D call. CDR1 is SGHTA, CDR2 FQGTGA, per germline. This CDR3 comprises 15 residues. The germline V and J ends were trimmed by 1 base and 0 bases, with 9 bases remaining between them. The CDR3 nucleotides read TGTGCCAGCAGCTTAATCAGAAGGATGAACACTGAAGCTTTCTTT. Translated: CASSLIRRMNTEAFF.

This clonotype showed up just a few times. The chain links TRBV20-1 to TRBJ2-1; D might be TRBD1 or TRBD2, each matching 5 bases. The CDR3 covers 16 residues. Germline V gives CDR1 DFQATT, CDR2 SNEGSKA (reference sequence). Trimming shortened V by 2 bases and J by 0 bases, and 14 bases separated the two germline ends. CDR3 coding DNA: TGCAGTGCTAGACAGAGGGGCAGCGACTCCTACAATGAGCAGTTCTTC. This encodes CSARQRGSDSYNEQFF.